The sequence of this T cell receptor (beta chain) was determined in a study of T-cell memory formation after mild COVID-19 (dated by TCRdb to the early 2020s). Concerning the study at large: TCR sequence clusters from the two donors were largely donor specific. Two young, previously healthy adult volunteers, one female and one male, were included in the cohort. In a couple of donors, T-cell clones that expanded and contracted after mild COVID-19 were followed by sequencing TCRalpha and TCRbeta repertoires longitudinally.

Overall study results and their limits: Clones contracting from day 15 to 85 had balanced CD4/CD8 phenotypes, while a second wave expanding from day 15 to 37 was biased towards CD4+. SARS-CoV-2 specificity of the second-wave clones peaking on day 37 was not confirmed. Some responding clones were detected in pre-infection memory, suggesting pre-existing cross-reactive memory T cells joined the SARS-CoV-2 response. Only two mild cases were covered by the study, and larger cohorts that include severe cases with pre-infection samples were considered necessary. Contracting CD4+ clones were found mainly in CM and EM memory subsets, while CD8+ clones were enriched in EMRA.

PBMCs were isolated by Ficoll-Paque density gradient centrifugation. Inclusive of the bounding cysteine and phenylalanine, the CDR3 is 17 residues long. Of all the DNA, just the CDR3 is kept, 51 bases in frame from base 1. The junction shows trimming of 5 bases on V and 2 bases on J, and the gene matches do not reach 10 bases of it. CDR1 and CDR2 were assigned from the germline V gene (reference sequence) as DFQATT and SNEGSKA. For sequencing, an Illumina NovaSeq 6000 was employed. Using 5'RACE with constant-segment primers, TCRalpha and TCRbeta cDNA libraries were constructed, with sample barcodes and unique molecular identifiers added in the process. RNA was extracted from every sample with Trizol reagent. Libraries were amplified in two PCR steps, with a second sample barcode and Illumina TruSeq adapters added in the second step. Sequencing of the libraries was done on an Illumina NovaSeq, producing 2 x 150 bp paired-end reads. The authors processed their data as follows. Demultiplexing of reads and collapsing into UMI-guided consensus sequences were performed with migec v1.2.7. With mixcr v2.1.11, UMI consensuses were aligned to TRA and TRB V and J templates and assembled into clonotypes. A clonotype was counted as expanded or contracted only if both edgeR and NoisET called the change significant, with noise models trained on biological replicates. For edgeR calls, the cutoffs were a false discovery rate-adjusted p below 0.01 and a log2 fold-change threshold of 1. As an exploratory analysis of dynamics, max-normalized trajectories of the 1000 most abundant clonotypes were examined with PCA combined with hierarchical clustering. The CD4 or CD8 phenotype of responding clones was assigned using the separately sequenced CD4+ and CD8+ repertoires. TCRdb reran the public reads through fastp at Q25 and MiXCR, keeping productive beta chains. Rows with a matching CDR3 protein are joined into one entry that keeps the most common DNA and genes. The V and J calls come from TCRdb's annotation, not from the publication. This sample gives approximately 230,000 distinct CDR3 sequences in total; 16% of them show up just once. Around 3.4% of the sample comes from the top ten.

Worth noting for this clonotype: This receptor's antigen is unknown. No quality values exist for individual bases; no much larger clone is one base distant.

Sequences were obtained from PBMCs or a T cell subset sorted from them (not recorded which). The sequence derives from a man between 18 and 35 years old who had mild COVID-19 (a few samples of this study predate the infection). The sample titles of this study are shuffled in the database, so cell type and time point are left out; the donor was told from shared clones. The V gene is TRBV20-1 and the J gene is TRBJ2-5; a stretch of 14 junction bases matches TRBD2. The CDR3 in this case is CSARSGTSGGPQETQYF. Here is the DNA: TGCAGTGCTCGTTCCGGGACTAGCGGGGGCCCTCAAGAGACCCAGTACTTC.